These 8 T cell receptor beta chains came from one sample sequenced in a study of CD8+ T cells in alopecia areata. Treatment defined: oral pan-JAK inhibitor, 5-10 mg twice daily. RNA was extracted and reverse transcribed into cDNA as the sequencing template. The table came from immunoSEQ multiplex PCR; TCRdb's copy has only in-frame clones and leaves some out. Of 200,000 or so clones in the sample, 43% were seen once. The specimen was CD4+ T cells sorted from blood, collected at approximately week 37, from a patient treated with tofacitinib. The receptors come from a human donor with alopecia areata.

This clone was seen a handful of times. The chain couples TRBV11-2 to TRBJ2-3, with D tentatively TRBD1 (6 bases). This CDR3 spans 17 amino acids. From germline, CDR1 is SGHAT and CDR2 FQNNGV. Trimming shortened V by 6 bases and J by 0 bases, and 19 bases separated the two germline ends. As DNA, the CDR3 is TGTGCCAGCAGGTCCCTCCCAGGGGTCCCTAGCACAGATACGCAGTATTTT. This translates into CASRSLPGVPSTDTQYF.

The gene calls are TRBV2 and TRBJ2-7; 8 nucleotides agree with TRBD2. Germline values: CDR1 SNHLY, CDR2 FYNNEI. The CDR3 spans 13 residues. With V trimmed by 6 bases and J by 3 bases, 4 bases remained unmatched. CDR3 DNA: TGTGCCAGCAGGAGCGGGAGTTACTACGAGCAGTACTTC. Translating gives CASRSGSYYEQYF.

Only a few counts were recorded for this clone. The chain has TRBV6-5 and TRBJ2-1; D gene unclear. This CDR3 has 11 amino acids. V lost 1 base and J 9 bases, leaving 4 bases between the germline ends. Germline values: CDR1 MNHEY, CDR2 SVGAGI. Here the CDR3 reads CASSYWGEQFF. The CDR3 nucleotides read TGTGCCAGCAGTTACTGGGGTGAGCAGTTCTTC.

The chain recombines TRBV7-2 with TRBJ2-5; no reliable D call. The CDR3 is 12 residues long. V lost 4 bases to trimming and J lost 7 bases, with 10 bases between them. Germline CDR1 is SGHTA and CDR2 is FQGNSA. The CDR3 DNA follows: TGTGCCAGCAGCTCTAACTCAGGGACCCAGTACTTC. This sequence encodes CASSSNSGTQYF.

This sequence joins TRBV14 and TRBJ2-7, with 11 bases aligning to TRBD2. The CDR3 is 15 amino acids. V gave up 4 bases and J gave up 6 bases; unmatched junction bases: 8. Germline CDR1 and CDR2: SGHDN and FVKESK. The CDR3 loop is CASSRHGTSGGEQYF. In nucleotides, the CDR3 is TGTGCCAGCAGCCGACACGGGACTAGCGGCGGCGAGCAGTACTTC.

DNA for the CDR3: TGTGCCAGCAGCCCGACTTTGACCGGTGCAACTAATGAAAAACTGTTTTTT. Translating gives CASSPTLTGATNEKLFF. The chain joins TRBV5-5 to TRBJ1-4; unclear D gene. This CDR3 is 17 amino acids long. Between the trimmed V and J ends, which lost 4 bases and 0 bases, there was a span of 16 bases. Germline CDR1 SGHKS, CDR2 YYEKEE (reference sequence).

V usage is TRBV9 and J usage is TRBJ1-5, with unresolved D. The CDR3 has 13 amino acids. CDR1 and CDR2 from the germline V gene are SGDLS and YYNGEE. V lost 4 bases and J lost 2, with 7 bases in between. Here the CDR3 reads CASSLTGNQPQHF. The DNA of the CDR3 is TGTGCCAGCAGCCTCACCGGCAATCAGCCCCAGCATTTT.

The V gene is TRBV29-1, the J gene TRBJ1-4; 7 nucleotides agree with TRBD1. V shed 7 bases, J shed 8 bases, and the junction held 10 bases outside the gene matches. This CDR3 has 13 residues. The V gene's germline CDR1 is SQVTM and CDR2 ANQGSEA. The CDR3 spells CSALQGNNEKLFF. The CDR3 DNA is TGCAGCGCCTTACAGGGGAACAACGAAAAACTGTTTTTT.